This T cell receptor (beta chain) derives from a study of cytomegalovirus exposure and HLA in healthy donors. Notes on the study in general: Analyses of presence and absence presupposed an approximately uniform sequencing depth across donors.

In nominal health when sampled, donors likely had unrecorded immune exposures nonetheless. On this clone: The target antigen is unknown.

The PCR was carried out with 60 Vbeta primers and 13 Jbeta primers. This table comes from immunoSEQ multiplex PCR, and its TCRdb copy is limited to in-frame clones, with some not included. Of over 130,000 clones listed, 70% to 75% were seen once; the top ten hold 1.5% to 2%. The sequence came from a young woman in good health and CMV-seronegative. Material: PBMCs.

Here the CDR3 reads CASSEDSFSYEQYF. The CDR3 region has the DNA TGCGCCAGTTCCGAGGACAGCTTTAGCTACGAGCAGTACTTC. V is TRBV5-1 and J is TRBJ2-7; a weak D match, TRBD1 (6 bases). Trimming stripped 8 bases from V and 3 bases from J, with 18 bases between. CDR1 and CDR2 from the germline V gene are SGHRS and YFSETQ. The CDR3 length is 14 residues.